This paragraph reports one T cell receptor (beta chain). Antigen unknown. Treatment: oral pan-JAK inhibitor, 5-10 mg twice daily. CDR1 is LNHDA and CDR2 is SQIVND in the germline V gene (reference sequence). The CDR3 contains 15 residues. V lost 1 base to trimming and J lost 6 bases, with 13 bases between them. This entry is derived from a study of CD8+ T cells in alopecia areata. General study points: It was lesional scalp, especially alopecia totalis/universalis, that showed higher clonality than normal scalp.

Extracted RNA was reverse transcribed, and the resulting cDNA served as sequencing template. Produced via immunoSEQ multiplex PCR; TCRdb's table is partial and in-frame only. The sample lists about 110,000 clones, 84% seen once, with around 25% in the top ten. The chain combines TRBV19 with TRBJ2-1; TRBD2 might be the D (7 bases). Sequenced material: CD8+ T cells sorted from blood, taken at week 24, from a patient treated with tofacitinib. This clonotype originated in a human donor with alopecia areata. The CDR3 is CASSIVRGGGNEQFF. The CDR3 DNA follows: TGTGCCAGTAGTATAGTTAGGGGGGGCGGCAATGAGCAGTTCTTC.